This T cell receptor (beta chain) was documented in a study of cytomegalovirus exposure and HLA in healthy donors. In the case of this clone: No antigen is known for it.

The study's findings and limits: Researchers had no immune exposure information except CMV serostatus available. Most sequenced TCRs were rare (though some public TCRs occurred in many donors).

Use of 60 Vbeta and 13 Jbeta primers characterized the PCR. Data came from immunoSEQ multiplex PCR; TCRdb stores just in-frame clones and leaves some out. The sample holds around 200,000 clones, 65% to 85% seen once. Germline V CDR1 and CDR2: SGHTA, FQGNSA. CDR3 size: 15 residues. Trimming removed 6 bases from V and 4 bases from J, with 18 bases in between. The V call is TRBV7-2, the J call TRBJ1-2; D gene ambiguous. The sample comprised PBMCs. This receptor was taken from a man aged 45 to 65 in good health and CMV-seronegative. The CDR3 region is CASRLDPTVAYGYTF. CDR3 nucleotides: TGTGCCAGCAGACTAGACCCCACAGTAGCCTATGGCTACACCTTC.